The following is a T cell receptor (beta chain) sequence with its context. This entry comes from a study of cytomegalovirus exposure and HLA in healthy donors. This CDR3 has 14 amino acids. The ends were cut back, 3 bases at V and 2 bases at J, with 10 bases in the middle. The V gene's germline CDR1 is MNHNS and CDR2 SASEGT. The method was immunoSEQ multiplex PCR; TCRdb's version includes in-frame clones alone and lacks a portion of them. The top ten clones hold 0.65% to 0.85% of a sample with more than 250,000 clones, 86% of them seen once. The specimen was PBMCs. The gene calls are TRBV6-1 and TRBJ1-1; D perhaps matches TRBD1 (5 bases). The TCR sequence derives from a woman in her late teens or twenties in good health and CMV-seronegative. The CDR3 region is CASSDNWGNTEAFF. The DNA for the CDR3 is TGTGCCAGCAGTGATAATTGGGGCAACACTGAAGCTTTCTTT.